This T cell receptor beta chain appears in the sequencing data of a study of blood T cell repertoires in COVID-19. CDR3 length equals 16 residues. The germline V gene encodes CDR1 LGHDT and CDR2 YNNKEL (reference sequence). Trimming took off 4 bases at V and 0 bases at J, with 13 bases between the two ends. Only in-frame clones appear in the TCRdb table, and some are missing; sequencing was by immunoSEQ multiplex PCR. The sample lists about 200,000 clones; around four fifths were seen once. This clonotype was sampled from a man aged 60 to 75 with COVID-19, enrolled during active disease. The V call is TRBV3-1 (or the pseudogene TRBV3-2), the J call TRBJ1-3; D may be TRBD1 (5 bases). The sample was peripheral blood. The CDR3: CASSPYGGNSGNTIYF. CDR3 sequence (DNA): TGTGCCAGCAGCCCTTACGGGGGGAACTCTGGAAACACCATATATTTT.